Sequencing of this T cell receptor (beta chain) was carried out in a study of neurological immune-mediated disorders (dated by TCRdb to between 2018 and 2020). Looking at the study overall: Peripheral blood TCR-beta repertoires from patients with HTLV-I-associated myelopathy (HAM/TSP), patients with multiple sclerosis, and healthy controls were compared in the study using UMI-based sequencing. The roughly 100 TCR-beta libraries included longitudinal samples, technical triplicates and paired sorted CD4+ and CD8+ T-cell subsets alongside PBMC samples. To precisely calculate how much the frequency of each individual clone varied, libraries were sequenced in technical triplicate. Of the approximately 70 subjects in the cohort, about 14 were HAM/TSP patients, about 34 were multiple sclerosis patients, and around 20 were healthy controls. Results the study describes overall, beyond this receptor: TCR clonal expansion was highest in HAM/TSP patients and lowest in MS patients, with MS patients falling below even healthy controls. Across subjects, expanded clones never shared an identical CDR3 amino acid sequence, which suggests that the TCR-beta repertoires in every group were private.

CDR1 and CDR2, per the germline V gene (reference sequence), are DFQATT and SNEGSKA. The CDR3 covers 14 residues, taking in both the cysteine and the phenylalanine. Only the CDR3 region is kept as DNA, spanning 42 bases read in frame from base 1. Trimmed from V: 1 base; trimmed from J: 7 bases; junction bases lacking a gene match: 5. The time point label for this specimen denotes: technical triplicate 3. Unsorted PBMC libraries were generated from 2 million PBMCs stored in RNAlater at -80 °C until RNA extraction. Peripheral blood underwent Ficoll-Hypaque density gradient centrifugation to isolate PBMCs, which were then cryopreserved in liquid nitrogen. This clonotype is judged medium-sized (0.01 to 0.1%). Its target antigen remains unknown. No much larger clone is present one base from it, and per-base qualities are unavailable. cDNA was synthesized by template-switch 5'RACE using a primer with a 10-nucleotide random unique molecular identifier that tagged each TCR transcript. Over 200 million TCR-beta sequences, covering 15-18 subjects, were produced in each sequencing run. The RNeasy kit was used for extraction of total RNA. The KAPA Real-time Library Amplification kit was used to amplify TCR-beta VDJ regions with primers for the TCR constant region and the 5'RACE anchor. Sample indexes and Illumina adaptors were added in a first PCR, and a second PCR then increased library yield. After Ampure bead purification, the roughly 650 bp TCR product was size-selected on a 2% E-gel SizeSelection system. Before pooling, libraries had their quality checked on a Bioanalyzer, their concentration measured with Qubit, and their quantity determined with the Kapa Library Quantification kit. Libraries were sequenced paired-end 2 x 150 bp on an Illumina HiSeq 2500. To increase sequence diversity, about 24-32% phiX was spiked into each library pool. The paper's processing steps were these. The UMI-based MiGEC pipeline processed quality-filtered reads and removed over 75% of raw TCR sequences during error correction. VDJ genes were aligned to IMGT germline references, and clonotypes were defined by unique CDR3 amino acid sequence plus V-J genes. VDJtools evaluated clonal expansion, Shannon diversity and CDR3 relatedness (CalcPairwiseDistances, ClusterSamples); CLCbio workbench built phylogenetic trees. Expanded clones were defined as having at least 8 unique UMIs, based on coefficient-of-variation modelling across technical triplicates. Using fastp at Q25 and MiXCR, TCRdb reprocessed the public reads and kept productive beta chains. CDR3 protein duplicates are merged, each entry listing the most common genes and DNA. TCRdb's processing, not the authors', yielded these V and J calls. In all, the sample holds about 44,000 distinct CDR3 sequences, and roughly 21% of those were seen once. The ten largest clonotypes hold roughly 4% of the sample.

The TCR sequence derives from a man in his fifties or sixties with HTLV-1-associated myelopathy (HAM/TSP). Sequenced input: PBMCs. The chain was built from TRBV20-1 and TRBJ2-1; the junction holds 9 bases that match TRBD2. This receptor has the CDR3 CSARGLAELNEQFF. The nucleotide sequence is TGCAGTGCTAGAGGACTAGCGGAACTGAATGAGCAGTTCTTC.